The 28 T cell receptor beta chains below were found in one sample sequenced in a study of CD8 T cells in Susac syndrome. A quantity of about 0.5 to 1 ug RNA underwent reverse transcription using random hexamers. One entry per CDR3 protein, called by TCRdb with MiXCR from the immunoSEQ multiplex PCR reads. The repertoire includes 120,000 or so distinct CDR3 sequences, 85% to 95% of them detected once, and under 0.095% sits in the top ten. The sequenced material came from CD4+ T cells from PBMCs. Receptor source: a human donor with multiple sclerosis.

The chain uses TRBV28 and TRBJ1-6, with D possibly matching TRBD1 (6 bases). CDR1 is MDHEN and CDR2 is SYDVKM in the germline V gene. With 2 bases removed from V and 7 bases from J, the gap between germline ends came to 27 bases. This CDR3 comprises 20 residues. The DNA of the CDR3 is TGTGCCAGCAGTTTACCCGAGCCGGGGGCAAGGAGGGGAAACAATTCACCCCTCCACTTT. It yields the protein CASSLPEPGARRGNNSPLHF.

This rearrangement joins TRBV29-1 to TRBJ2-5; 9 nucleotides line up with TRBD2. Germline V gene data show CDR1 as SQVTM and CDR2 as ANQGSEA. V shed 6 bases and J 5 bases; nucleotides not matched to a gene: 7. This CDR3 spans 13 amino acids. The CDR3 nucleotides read TGCAGCGTGCTCAGCGGGGGGATCGAGACCCAGTACTTC. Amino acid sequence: CSVLSGGIETQYF.

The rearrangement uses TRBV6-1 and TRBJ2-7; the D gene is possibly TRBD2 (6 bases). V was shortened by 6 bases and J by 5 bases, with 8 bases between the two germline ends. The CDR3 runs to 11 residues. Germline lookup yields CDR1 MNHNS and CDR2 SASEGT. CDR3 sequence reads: CASRTRNEQYF. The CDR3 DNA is TGTGCCAGCAGGACTAGGAACGAGCAGTACTTC.

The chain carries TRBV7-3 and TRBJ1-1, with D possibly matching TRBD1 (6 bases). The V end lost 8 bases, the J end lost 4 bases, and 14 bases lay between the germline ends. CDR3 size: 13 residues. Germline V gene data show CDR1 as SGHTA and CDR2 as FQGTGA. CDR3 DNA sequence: TGTGCCAGCTCGGAGGGGGTGAGCACTGAAGCTTTCTTT. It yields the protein CASSEGVSTEAFF.

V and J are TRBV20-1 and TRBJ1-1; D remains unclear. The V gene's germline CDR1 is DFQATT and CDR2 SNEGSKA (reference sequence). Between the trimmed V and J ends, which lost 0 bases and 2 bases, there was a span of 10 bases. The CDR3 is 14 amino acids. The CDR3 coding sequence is TGCAGTGCTAGAGATTCGGCCCGAAACACTGAAGCTTTCTTT. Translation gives CSARDSARNTEAFF.

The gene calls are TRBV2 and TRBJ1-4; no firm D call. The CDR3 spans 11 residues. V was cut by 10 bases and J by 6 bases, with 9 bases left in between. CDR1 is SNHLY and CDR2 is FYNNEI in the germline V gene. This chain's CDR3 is CATRIYEKLFF. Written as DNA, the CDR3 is TGTGCCACCCGGATATATGAAAAACTGTTTTTT.

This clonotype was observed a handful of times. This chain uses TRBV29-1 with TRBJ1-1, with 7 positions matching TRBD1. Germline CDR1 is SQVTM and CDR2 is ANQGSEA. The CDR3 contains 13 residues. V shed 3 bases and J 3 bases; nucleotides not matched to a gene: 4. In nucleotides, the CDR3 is TGCAGCGTTGAGAGGGGGCGCGACACTGAAGCTTTCTTT. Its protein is CSVERGRDTEAFF.

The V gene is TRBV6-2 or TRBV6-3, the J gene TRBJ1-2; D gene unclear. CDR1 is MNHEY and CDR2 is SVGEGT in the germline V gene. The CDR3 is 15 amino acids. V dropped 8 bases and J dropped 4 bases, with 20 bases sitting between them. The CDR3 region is CASEKDLAGGYGYTF. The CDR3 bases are TGTGCCAGCGAGAAGGATTTGGCTGGTGGCTATGGCTACACCTTC.

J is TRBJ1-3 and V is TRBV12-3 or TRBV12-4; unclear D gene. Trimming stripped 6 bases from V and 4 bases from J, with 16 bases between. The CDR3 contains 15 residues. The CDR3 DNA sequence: TGTGCCAGCAGCCCGACTAGGGAGGCGGGAAACACCATATATTTT. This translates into CASSPTREAGNTIYF.

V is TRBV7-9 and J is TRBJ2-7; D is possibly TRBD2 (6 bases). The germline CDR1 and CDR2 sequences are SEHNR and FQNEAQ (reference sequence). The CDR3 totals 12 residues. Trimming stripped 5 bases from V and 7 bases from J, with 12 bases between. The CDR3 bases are TGTGCCAGCAGCCCCTATGCGGGGGAGCAGTACTTC. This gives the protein CASSPYAGEQYF.

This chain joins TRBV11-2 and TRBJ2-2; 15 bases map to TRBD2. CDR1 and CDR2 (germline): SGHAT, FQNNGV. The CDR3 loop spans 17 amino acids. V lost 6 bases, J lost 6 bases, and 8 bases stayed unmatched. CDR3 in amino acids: CASSFPGLAGGAGELFF. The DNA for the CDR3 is TGTGCCAGCAGTTTTCCGGGACTAGCGGGGGGAGCCGGGGAGCTGTTTTTT. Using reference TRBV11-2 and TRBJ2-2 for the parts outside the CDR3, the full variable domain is EAGVAQSPRYKIIEKRQSVAFWCNPISGHATLYWYQQILGQGPKLLIQFQNNGVVDDSQLPKDRFSAERLKGVDSTLKIQPAKLEDSAVYLCASSFPGLAGGAGELFFGEGSRLTVL.

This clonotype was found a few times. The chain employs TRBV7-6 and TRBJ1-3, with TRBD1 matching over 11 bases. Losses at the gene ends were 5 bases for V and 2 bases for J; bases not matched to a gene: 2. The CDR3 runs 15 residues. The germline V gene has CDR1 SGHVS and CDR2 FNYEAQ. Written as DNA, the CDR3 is TGTGCCAGCAGCCGGACAGGGGGCGCTGGAAACACCATATATTTT. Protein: CASSRTGGAGNTIYF.

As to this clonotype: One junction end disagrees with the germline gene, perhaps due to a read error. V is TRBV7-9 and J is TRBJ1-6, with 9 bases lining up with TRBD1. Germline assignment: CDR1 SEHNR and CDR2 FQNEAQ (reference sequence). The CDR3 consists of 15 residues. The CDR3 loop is CASSLAGQGLFPLHF. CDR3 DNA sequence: TGTGCCAGCAGCCTAGCCGGACAGGGGTTGTTCCCCCTCCACTTT.

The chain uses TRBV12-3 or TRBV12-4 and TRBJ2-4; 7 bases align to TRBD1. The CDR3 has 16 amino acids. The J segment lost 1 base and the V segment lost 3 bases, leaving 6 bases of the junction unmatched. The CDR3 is CASSFTGTVAKNIQYF. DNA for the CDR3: TGTGCCAGCAGTTTTACGGGGACAGTGGCCAAAAACATTCAGTACTTC.

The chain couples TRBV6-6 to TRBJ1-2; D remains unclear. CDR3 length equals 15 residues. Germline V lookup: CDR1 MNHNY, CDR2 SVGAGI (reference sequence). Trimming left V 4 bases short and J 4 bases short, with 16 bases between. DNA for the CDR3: TGTGCCAGCAGTTCTGGACCCAATGTTCCCTATGGCTACACCTTC. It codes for CASSSGPNVPYGYTF.

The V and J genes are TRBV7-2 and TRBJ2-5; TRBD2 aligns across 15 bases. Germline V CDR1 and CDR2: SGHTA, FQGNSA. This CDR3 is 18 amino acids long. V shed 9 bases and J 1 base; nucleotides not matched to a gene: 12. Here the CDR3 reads CASRTGTSGGPLQETQYF. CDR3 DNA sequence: TGTGCCAGTCGGACCGGGACTAGCGGGGGGCCACTCCAAGAGACCCAGTACTTC.

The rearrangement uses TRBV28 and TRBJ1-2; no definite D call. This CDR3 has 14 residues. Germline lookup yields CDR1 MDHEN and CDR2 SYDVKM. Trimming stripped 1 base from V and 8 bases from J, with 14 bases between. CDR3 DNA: TGTGCCAGCAGTTTATCCGGACGGGTTTCGGGCTACACCTTC. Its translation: CASSLSGRVSGYTF.

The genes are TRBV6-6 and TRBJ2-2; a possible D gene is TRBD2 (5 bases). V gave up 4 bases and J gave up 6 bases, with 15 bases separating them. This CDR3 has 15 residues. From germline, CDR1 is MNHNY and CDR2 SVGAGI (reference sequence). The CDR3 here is CASSSGRGTPGELFF. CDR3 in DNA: TGTGCCAGCAGTTCCGGTCGGGGAACCCCCGGGGAGCTGTTTTTT.

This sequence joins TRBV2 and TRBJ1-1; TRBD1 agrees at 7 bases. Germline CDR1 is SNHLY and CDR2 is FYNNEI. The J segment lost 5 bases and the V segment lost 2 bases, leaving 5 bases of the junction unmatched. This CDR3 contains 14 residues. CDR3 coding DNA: TGTGCCAGCAGTGAATTAGGGACAGAAACTGAAGCTTTCTTT. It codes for CASSELGTETEAFF.

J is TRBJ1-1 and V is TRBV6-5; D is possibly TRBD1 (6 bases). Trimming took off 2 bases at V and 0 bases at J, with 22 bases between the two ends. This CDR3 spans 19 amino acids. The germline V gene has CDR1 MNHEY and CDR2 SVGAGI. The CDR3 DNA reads TGTGCCAGCAGTTACCCACACGTGTGGGGGGCGGAGATGAACACTGAAGCTTTCTTT. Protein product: CASSYPHVWGAEMNTEAFF.

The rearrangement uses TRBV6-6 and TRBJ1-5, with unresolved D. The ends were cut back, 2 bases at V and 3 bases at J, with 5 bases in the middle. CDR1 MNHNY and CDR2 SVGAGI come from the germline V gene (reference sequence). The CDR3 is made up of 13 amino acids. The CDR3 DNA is TGTGCCAGCAGTTACGGGTACAATCAGCCCCAGCATTTT. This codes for CASSYGYNQPQHF.

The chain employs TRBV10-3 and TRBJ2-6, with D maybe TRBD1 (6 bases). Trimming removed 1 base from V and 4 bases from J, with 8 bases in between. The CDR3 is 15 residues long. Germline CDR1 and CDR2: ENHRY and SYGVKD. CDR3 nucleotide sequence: TGTGCCATCAGTGAGTTGGGGGCAGGGGCCAACGTCCTGACTTTC. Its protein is CAISELGAGANVLTF.

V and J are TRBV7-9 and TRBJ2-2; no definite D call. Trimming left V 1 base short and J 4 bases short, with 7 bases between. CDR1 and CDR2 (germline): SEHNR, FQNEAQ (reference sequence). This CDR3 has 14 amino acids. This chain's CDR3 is CASSLVPGTGELFF. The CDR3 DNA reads TGTGCCAGCAGCTTAGTACCGGGCACCGGGGAGCTGTTTTTT.

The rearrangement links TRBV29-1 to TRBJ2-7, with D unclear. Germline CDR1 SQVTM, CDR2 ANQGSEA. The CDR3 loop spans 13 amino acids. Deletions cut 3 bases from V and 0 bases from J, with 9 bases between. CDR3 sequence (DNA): TGCAGCGTTGAGCACAGTTACTCCTACGAGCAGTACTTC. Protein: CSVEHSYSYEQYF.

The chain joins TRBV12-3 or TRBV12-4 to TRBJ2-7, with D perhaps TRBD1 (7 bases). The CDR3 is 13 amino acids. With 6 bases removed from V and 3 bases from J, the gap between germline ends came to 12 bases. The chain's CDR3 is CASRQGGRYEQYF. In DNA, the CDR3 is TGTGCCAGCAGGCAGGGGGGCCGCTACGAGCAGTACTTC.

CDR3 nucleotides: TGTGCCAGCAGAAGTTTCACAGGGCTGGATGGCTACACCTTC. Protein sequence: CASRSFTGLDGYTF. This chain links TRBV6-2 or TRBV6-3 with TRBJ1-2; tentative D call: TRBD1 (6 bases). The CDR3 length is 14 residues. Germline V gene sequence: CDR1 MNHEY, CDR2 SVGEGT. V was trimmed by 6 bases and J by 6 bases, leaving 17 bases between them.

Written as DNA, the CDR3 is TGTGCCAGCAGTGGGACAGGGATACGTCAGCCCCAGCATTTT. Translating gives CASSGTGIRQPQHF. This chain joins TRBV28 and TRBJ1-5, with TRBD1 identical over 9 bases. The CDR3 is 14 amino acids. V lost 5 bases, J lost 6 bases, and 5 bases stayed unmatched. Germline CDR1 MDHEN, CDR2 SYDVKM.

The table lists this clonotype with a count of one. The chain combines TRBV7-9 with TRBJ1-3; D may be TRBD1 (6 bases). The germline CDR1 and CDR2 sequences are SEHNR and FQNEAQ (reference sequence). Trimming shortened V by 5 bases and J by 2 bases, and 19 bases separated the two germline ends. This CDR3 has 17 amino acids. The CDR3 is CASSAGGGANAGNTIYF. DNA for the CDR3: TGTGCCAGCAGCGCGGGAGGGGGGGCAAATGCTGGAAACACCATATATTTT.